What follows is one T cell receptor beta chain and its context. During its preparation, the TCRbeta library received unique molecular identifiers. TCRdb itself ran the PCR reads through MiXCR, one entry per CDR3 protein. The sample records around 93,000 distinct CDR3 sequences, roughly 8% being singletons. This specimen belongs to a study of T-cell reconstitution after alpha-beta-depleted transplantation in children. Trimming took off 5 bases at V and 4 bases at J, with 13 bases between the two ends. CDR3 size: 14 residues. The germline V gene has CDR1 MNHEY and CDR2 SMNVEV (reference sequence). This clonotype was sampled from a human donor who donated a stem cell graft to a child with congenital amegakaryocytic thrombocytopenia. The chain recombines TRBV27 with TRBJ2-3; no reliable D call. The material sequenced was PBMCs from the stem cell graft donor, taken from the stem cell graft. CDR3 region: CASSQPRRSDTQYF. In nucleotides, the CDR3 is TGTGCCAGCAGTCAGCCTAGGAGATCAGATACGCAGTATTTT.